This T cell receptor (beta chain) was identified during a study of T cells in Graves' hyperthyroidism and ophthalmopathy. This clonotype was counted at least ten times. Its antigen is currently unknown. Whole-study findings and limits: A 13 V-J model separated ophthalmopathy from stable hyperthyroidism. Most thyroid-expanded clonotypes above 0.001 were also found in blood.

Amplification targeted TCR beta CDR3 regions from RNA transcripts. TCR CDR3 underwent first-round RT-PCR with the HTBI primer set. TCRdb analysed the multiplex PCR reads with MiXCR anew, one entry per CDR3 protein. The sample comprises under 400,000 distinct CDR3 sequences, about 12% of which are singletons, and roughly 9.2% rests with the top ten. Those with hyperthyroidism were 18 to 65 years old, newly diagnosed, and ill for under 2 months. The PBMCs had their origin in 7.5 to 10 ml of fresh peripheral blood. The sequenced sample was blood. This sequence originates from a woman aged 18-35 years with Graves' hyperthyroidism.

Written as DNA, the CDR3 is TGTGCCAGCAGCTTGACCGCAGGGGTCTACGAGCAGTACTTC. This encodes CASSLTAGVYEQYF. The chain links TRBV7-9 to TRBJ2-7, with a weak D call TRBD1 (6 bases). CDR1 and CDR2 from the germline V gene are SEHNR and FQNEAQ (reference sequence). Trimming stripped 3 bases from V and 3 bases from J, with 12 bases between. CDR3 size: 14 residues.